These 3 T cell receptor beta chains were all obtained from the same sample, sequenced in a study of Ad26.COV2.S vaccination and SARS-CoV-2 variants (dated by TCRdb to 2020 to 2023). The intended sense of this specimen's treatment or condition label: some 20 received Ad26.COV2.S at low or high dose, single or two shots; 5 received placebo; per-sample allocation not given. Repertoires of vaccine and placebo recipients were sequenced from samples collected on day 63 after the first injection. The library relied on the immunoSEQ multiplex PCR assay. TCRdb took over this immuneACCESS table, retaining in-frame rearrangements with V and J assigned. Such tables are incomplete; in checked studies, under half of the missing clones stem from an unresolved V gene, and the remainder is unexplained. The sample has 250,000 or so clones on record, roughly 85% of them singletons. 2.5% to 3.5% of the sample is taken by the ten largest.

The sample here was peripheral blood, taken in a trial of Ad26.COV2.S vaccine versus placebo. The origin of the receptors is a person between 18 and 59 years old who received the Ad26.COV2.S COVID-19 vaccine or a placebo.

The genes are TRBV6-1 and TRBJ1-2; 9 bases match TRBD1. The CDR3 length is 15 residues. V was pared by 3 bases and J by 4 bases, with 6 bases of the junction left unmatched. CDR1 is MNHNS, CDR2 SASEGT, per germline. The CDR3 sequence is CASSDGTGSSYGYTF. As DNA, the CDR3 is TGTGCCAGCAGTGATGGGACAGGGAGTTCCTATGGCTACACCTTC.

This clone has ten or more counts. The chain links TRBV5-1 to TRBJ1-2; the match to TRBD1 covers 10 bases. In germline, CDR1 is SGHRS, CDR2 YFSETQ. This CDR3 region has 12 residues. The V and J ends lost 2 bases and 10 bases, in that order; junction bases with no gene match: 2. The CDR3 nucleotides are TGCGCCAGCAGCTTCGGGACAGGGGACTACACCTTC. Translating it yields CASSFGTGDYTF.

The V call is TRBV7-8, the J call TRBJ1-1; a weak D match, TRBD1 (6 bases). The CDR3 totals 13 residues. V lost 4 bases, J lost 7 bases, and 13 bases lay in between. CDR1 and CDR2 from the germline V gene are SGHVS and FQNEAQ. The CDR3 loop reads CASSSIQGSEAFF. For the CDR3, the DNA is TGTGCCAGCAGCTCGATACAGGGAAGTGAAGCTTTCTTT.